The 32 T cell receptor beta chains below all came from one sample that was sequenced in a study of T cells in Graves' hyperthyroidism and ophthalmopathy. Researchers took RNA transcripts and amplified the TCR beta CDR3 regions from them. Using the HTBI primer set, a first-round RT-PCR was run on the TCR CDR3. TCRdb reprocessed the multiplex PCR reads via MiXCR and lists one record per CDR3 protein. The repertoire consists of hundreds of thousands of distinct CDR3 sequences, with roughly 40% occurring once and the leading ten covering 7% to 10%. Material: blood. These receptors were taken from a man between 18 and 35 years old with Graves' hyperthyroidism.

The chain employs TRBV14 and TRBJ1-3; the D is unclear. This CDR3 has 17 residues. Trimming took off 1 base at V and 2 bases at J, with 15 bases between the two ends. The germline CDR1 and CDR2 sequences are SGHDN and FVKESK. CDR3 nucleotide sequence: TGTGCCAGCAGCCAAGTTCCAGACCAGTGGACTGGAAACACCATATATTTT. Residues: CASSQVPDQWTGNTIYF.

This sequence joins TRBV29-1 and TRBJ1-1; D gene unclear. The CDR3 has 15 residues. Trimming left V 6 bases short and J 5 bases short, with 22 bases between. Germline CDR1 SQVTM, CDR2 ANQGSEA. The CDR3 here is CSVQKRLGYGTEAFF. The CDR3 coding sequence is TGCAGCGTCCAAAAAAGGTTGGGGTATGGGACTGAAGCTTTCTTT.

The genes are TRBV19 and TRBJ1-4; TRBD1 matches at 7 bases. Germline values: CDR1 LNHDA, CDR2 SQIVND (reference sequence). J was trimmed by 5 bases and V by 9 bases; bases with no gene match: 18. This CDR3 has 17 residues. The chain's CDR3 is CASSPKGASGLNEKLFF. Here the CDR3 DNA reads TGTGCCAGCTCACCTAAGGGGGCGTCGGGCCTAAATGAAAAACTGTTTTTT.

This clonotype has a count of ten or more. V and J are TRBV29-1 and TRBJ2-6; TRBD2 might be the D (5 bases). This CDR3 is 14 amino acids long. Germline CDR1 reads SQVTM; CDR2 reads ANQGSEA. Trimming stripped 4 bases from V and 3 bases from J, with 10 bases between. The CDR3 is CSVVGVYGANVLTF. DNA of the CDR3: TGCAGCGTTGTGGGAGTCTATGGGGCCAACGTCCTGACTTTC.

The rearrangement joins TRBV4-3 to TRBJ1-3; a possible D gene is TRBD1 (5 bases). The CDR3 covers 16 residues. CDR1 and CDR2 (germline): LGHNA, YSLEER. Between the trimmed V and J ends, which lost 0 bases and 2 bases, there was a span of 11 bases. CDR3 loop: CASSQDDSSTGNTIYF. Written as DNA, the CDR3 is TGCGCCAGCAGCCAAGATGACAGCTCCACTGGAAACACCATATATTTT.

The chain has TRBV20-1 and TRBJ1-1, with D possibly matching TRBD1 (5 bases). Per germline, CDR1 DFQATT and CDR2 SNEGSKA (reference sequence). The CDR3 covers 12 residues. The V and J ends lost 5 bases and 7 bases respectively, with 14 bases between them. The CDR3 here is CSAGGADYEAFF. The CDR3 nucleotides are TGCAGTGCTGGAGGGGCGGACTATGAAGCTTTCTTT.

This clonotype was detected ten times or more. The chain links TRBV2 to TRBJ2-7; D not certain. Trimming stripped 7 bases from V and 0 bases from J, with 13 bases between. The CDR3 length is 14 residues. From germline, CDR1 is SNHLY and CDR2 FYNNEI. CDR3 nucleotides: TGTGCCAGCACTGTGGGCAGGACCTCCTACGAGCAGTACTTC. Amino acid sequence: CASTVGRTSYEQYF.

J is TRBJ1-4 and V is TRBV4-1; D gene ambiguous. Between the trimmed V and J ends, which lost 1 base and 5 bases, there was a span of 8 bases. Germline V gene sequence: CDR1 MGHRA, CDR2 YSYEKL. The CDR3 contains 14 residues. CDR3 region: CASSQVPRNEKLFF. As DNA, the CDR3 is TGCGCCAGCAGCCAAGTACCGAGAAATGAAAAACTGTTTTTT.

V usage is TRBV25-1 and J usage is TRBJ1-2, with 10 bases aligning to TRBD1. CDR3 length: 15 residues. Looked up from germline, CDR1 is MGHDK and CDR2 is SYGVNS. J lost 3 bases, V lost 3 bases, and 4 bases had no gene match. DNA of the CDR3: TGTGCCAGCAGTGAGGGGACAGGGGCCCACTATGGCTACACCTTC. This codes for CASSEGTGAHYGYTF.

The V call is TRBV10-3, the J call TRBJ2-2, with a possible D match to TRBD2 (6 bases). The CDR3 covers 15 residues. V shed 7 bases and J shed 2 bases, with 14 bases lying between them. The germline V gene encodes CDR1 ENHRY and CDR2 SYGVKD. The CDR3 DNA sequence: TGTGCCATCATGGAGGGAGGCTCAAACACCGGGGAGCTGTTTTTT. Translating gives CAIMEGGSNTGELFF.

As for this clonotype: A much bigger clone sits one base away, suggesting this may be a read error. The CDR3 does not close with the conserved phenylalanine or tryptophan, likely indicating a read error. The chain combines TRBV29-1 with TRBJ2-7, with D uncertain. The ends were cut back, 1 base at V and 3 bases at J, with 10 bases in the middle. The CDR3 is made up of 13 amino acids. CDR1 and CDR2 (germline): SQVTM, ANQGSEA. The CDR3 is CSVEGRQSYEQYL. CDR3 DNA sequence: TGCAGCGTTGAAGGAAGGCAAAGCTACGAGCAGTACCTC.

This chain connects TRBV6-5 to TRBJ1-1; D remains unclear. The V gene's germline CDR1 is MNHEY and CDR2 SVGAGI. The V end lost 7 bases, the J end lost 2 bases, and 11 bases lay between the germline ends. This CDR3 has 13 residues. In DNA, the CDR3 is TGTGCCAGCACCTCCCCAGGCAACACTGAAGCTTTCTTT. This translates into CASTSPGNTEAFF.

This clonotype was observed a handful of times. The chain joins TRBV5-4 to TRBJ1-4; 7 bases are shared with TRBD1. V was clipped by 1 base and J by 1 base; unmatched bases: 1. The CDR3 sequence is 15 residues long. The germline V gene has CDR1 SGHNT and CDR2 YYREEE (reference sequence). This CDR3 reads CASSLPGGTNEKLFF. The CDR3 DNA reads as TGTGCCAGCAGCTTGCCAGGGGGAACTAATGAAAAACTGTTTTTT.

The rearrangement joins TRBV20-1 to TRBJ1-2; D might be TRBD1 (6 bases). Germline-derived CDR1 and CDR2 are DFQATT and SNEGSKA (reference sequence). This CDR3 has 15 amino acids. The V gene lost 4 bases and the J gene lost 1 base, with 16 bases spanning the gap. The CDR3: CSAKNRAVHNYGYTF. CDR3 in DNA: TGCAGTGCTAAAAACAGGGCCGTCCATAACTATGGCTACACCTTC.

This clonotype was counted many times. V usage is TRBV24-1 and J usage is TRBJ2-6, with a possible D match to TRBD2 (5 bases). Per the germline V gene, CDR1 is KGHDR and CDR2 is SFDVKD. The CDR3 runs 15 residues. With 4 bases removed from V and 1 base from J, the gap between germline ends came to 7 bases. The CDR3 nucleotides are TGTGCCACCAGTGACGGACTTTCTGGGGCCAACGTCCTGACTTTC. This gives the protein CATSDGLSGANVLTF.

This clonotype was recorded only once. The J gene is TRBJ1-2, the V gene TRBV9; 10 bases are a match to TRBD1. The ends lost 4 bases at V and 1 base at J; junction bases unmatched: 7. The germline V gene has CDR1 SGDLS and CDR2 YYNGEE. The CDR3 runs 16 residues. CDR3 bases: TGTGCCAGCAGCACCCGGGACAGGGGCCTTAACTATGGCTACACCTTC. Its protein is CASSTRDRGLNYGYTF. The whole variable domain, filled in from reference TRBV9 and TRBJ1-2, reads DSGVTQTPKHLITATGQRVTLRCSPRSGDLSVYWYQQSLDQGLQFLIQYYNGEERAKGNILERFSAQQFPDLHSELNLSSLELGDSALYFCASSTRDRGLNYGYTFGSGTRLTVV.

Many counts were recorded for this clonotype. The chain has TRBV20-1 and TRBJ1-1; 8 nucleotides match TRBD1. Germline V gene lookup returns CDR1 DFQATT and CDR2 SNEGSKA (reference sequence). The length of the CDR3 is 14 residues. The junction had 6 bases not matched to a gene; V was cut back by 5 bases and J by 1 base. CDR3 residues: CSAVAGTGNTEAFF. The CDR3 DNA reads TGCAGTGCTGTGGCCGGGACAGGGAACACTGAAGCTTTCTTT.

V usage is TRBV6-2 or TRBV6-3 and J usage is TRBJ1-6; 9 bases match TRBD1. The V gene end was trimmed by 2 bases and the J gene end by 4 bases; junction bases not matched to a gene: 3. The germline gives CDR1 MNHEY, CDR2 SVGEGT. The CDR3 length is 16 residues. This CDR3 is CASSYAGQGYNSPLHF. The CDR3 nucleotides are TGTGCCAGCAGTTACGCAGGACAGGGGTATAATTCACCCCTCCACTTT.

This rearrangement joins TRBV20-1 to TRBJ2-7, with 7 bases identical to TRBD2. In germline, CDR1 is DFQATT, CDR2 SNEGSKA (reference sequence). With V trimmed by 5 bases and J by 3 bases, 7 bases remained unmatched. The CDR3 is 13 amino acids. CDR3 amino acids: CSAGELAYYEQYF. For the CDR3, the DNA is TGCAGTGCTGGGGAACTAGCGTACTACGAGCAGTACTTC.

The chain recombines TRBV6-1 with TRBJ2-7; perhaps TRBD1 as D (5 bases). Germline loops: CDR1 MNHNS, CDR2 SASEGT. The V end lost 2 bases, the J end lost 6 bases, and 14 bases lay between the germline ends. CDR3 size: 14 residues. CDR3 sequence reads: CASSEQAGSGEQYF. The CDR3 DNA is TGTGCCAGCAGTGAACAGGCAGGGTCGGGCGAGCAGTACTTC.

CDR3 residues: CASSVVVGNTEAFF. In DNA form, the CDR3 reads TGTGCCAGCAGTGTCGTAGTAGGGAACACTGAAGCTTTCTTT. The chain links TRBV25-1 to TRBJ1-1; no definite D call. Germline lookup yields CDR1 MGHDK and CDR2 SYGVNS. Trimming took off 4 bases at V and 1 base at J, with 10 bases between the two ends. The CDR3 covers 14 residues. Based on the CDR3 plus reference TRBV25-1 and TRBJ1-1, the full variable domain is EADIYQTPRYLVIGTGKKITLECSQTMGHDKMYWYQQDPGMELHLIHYSYGVNSTEKGDLSSESTVSRIRTEHFPLTLESARPSHTSQYLCASSVVVGNTEAFFGQGTRLTVV.

The chain recombines TRBV7-9 with TRBJ2-7, with D hard to call. The V end lost 5 bases, the J end lost 2 bases, and 13 bases lay between the germline ends. The CDR3 totals 14 residues. In germline, CDR1 is SEHNR, CDR2 FQNEAQ (reference sequence). CDR3 loop: CASSQDLKPYEQYF. The CDR3 DNA sequence: TGTGCCAGCAGCCAAGACCTCAAACCCTACGAGCAGTACTTC.

As to this clonotype: This could be a read error, since a much larger clone is one nucleotide away. The chain combines TRBV19 with TRBJ2-7; D gene uncertain. V lost 4 bases, J lost 8 bases, and 9 bases lay in between. This CDR3 has 11 residues. Germline CDR1 is LNHDA and CDR2 is SQIVND (reference sequence). CDR3 loop: CASSKDLKQYF. The CDR3 DNA reads as TGTGCCAGTAGTAAGGATCTCAAGCAGTACTTC.

The chain combines TRBV2 with TRBJ2-7, with D unclear. The V end was cut by 4 bases, the J end by 5 bases, with 15 bases between. The CDR3 consists of 14 residues. Germline CDR1 is SNHLY and CDR2 is FYNNEI. The CDR3 coding sequence is TGTGCCAGCAGTGCTAGTGGTACCTTCGACGAGCAGTACTTC. It encodes CASSASGTFDEQYF.

The rearrangement joins TRBV7-9 to TRBJ2-5; D may match TRBD1 or TRBD2 (7 bases each). Deletions cut 5 bases from V and 2 bases from J, with 15 bases between. CDR3 length: 15 amino acids. Germline CDR1 and CDR2: SEHNR and FQNEAQ (reference sequence). The CDR3 loop is CASSPRGRGQETQYF. Written as DNA, the CDR3 is TGTGCCAGCAGCCCCAGGGGGAGGGGACAAGAGACCCAGTACTTC.

The chain carries TRBV7-9 and TRBJ1-5, with D uncertain. The germline V and J ends were trimmed by 5 bases and 5 bases, with 16 bases remaining between them. Germline V CDR1 and CDR2: SEHNR, FQNEAQ (reference sequence). The CDR3 spans 15 residues. CDR3 protein: CASSAINWVDQPQHF. Here the CDR3 DNA reads TGTGCCAGCAGCGCGATCAATTGGGTTGATCAGCCCCAGCATTTT.

Comment on this clonotype: Without the conserved terminal phenylalanine or tryptophan, this CDR3 likely stems from a read error. The chain is built from TRBV4-1 and TRBJ1-5; perhaps TRBD1 as D (5 bases). This CDR3 is 16 amino acids long. Germline V gene lookup returns CDR1 MGHRA and CDR2 YSYEKL. The germline V and J ends were trimmed by 0 bases and 2 bases, with 11 bases remaining between them. The CDR3 loop reads CASSQEPGGGNQPQHL. The CDR3 DNA reads as TGCGCCAGCAGCCAAGAACCGGGGGGAGGCAATCAGCCCCAGCATCTT.

On this clonotype: This may come from a read error, since a much larger clone is one base off. This sequence joins TRBV2 and TRBJ2-6; D is perhaps TRBD1 (5 bases). CDR3 length: 17 residues. CDR1 is SNHLY and CDR2 is FYNNEI in the germline V gene. The DNA of the CDR3 is TGTGCCAGCAGGGAAAATACGGACAATTCTGCGGCCAACGTCCTGACTTTC. Protein product: CASRENTDNSAANVLTF.

The chain carries TRBV20-1 and TRBJ1-2; 8 nucleotides align to TRBD1. V lost 3 bases and J lost 6; bases outside the gene matches: 9. Germline CDR1 DFQATT, CDR2 SNEGSKA (reference sequence). The CDR3 is 14 residues long. CDR3 sequence reads: CSASPDREVDGYTF. DNA for the CDR3: TGCAGTGCTAGCCCGGACAGGGAGGTAGATGGCTACACCTTC.

At least ten counts were recorded for this clonotype. J is TRBJ2-5 and V is TRBV6-5; a weak D match, TRBD1 (5 bases). The germline V gene has CDR1 MNHEY and CDR2 SVGAGI. The CDR3 covers 13 residues. V was trimmed by 5 bases and J by 4 bases, leaving 11 bases between them. CDR3 sequence (DNA): TGTGCCAGCAGTAGGGGATTGGGAGAGACCCAGTACTTC. Translation: CASSRGLGETQYF.

The genes are TRBV9 and TRBJ1-4; D not certain. Per the germline V gene, CDR1 is SGDLS and CDR2 is YYNGEE. This CDR3 comprises 18 residues. Between the trimmed V and J ends, which lost 0 bases and 6 bases, there was a span of 21 bases. CDR3 bases: TGTGCCAGCAGCGTAGGGGCTAGCGGGAACGCCGGGGATGAAAAACTGTTTTTT. It is translated as CASSVGASGNAGDEKLFF. Together with reference TRBV9 and TRBJ1-4, the CDR3 gives the full variable domain: DSGVTQTPKHLITATGQRVTLRCSPRSGDLSVYWYQQSLDQGLQFLIQYYNGEERAKGNILERFSAQQFPDLHSELNLSSLELGDSALYFCASSVGASGNAGDEKLFFGSGTQLSVL.

There are many counts of this clonotype. The chain joins TRBV7-8 to TRBJ2-2; a weak D match, TRBD1 (6 bases). Trimming removed 1 base at V and 2 bases at J, with 11 bases between. CDR3 length equals 16 residues. CDR1 is SGHVS and CDR2 is FQNEAQ in the germline V gene. Here the CDR3 reads CASSLGGTFNTGELFF. The CDR3 region has the DNA TGTGCCAGCAGCTTAGGAGGGACATTTAACACCGGGGAGCTGTTTTTT.